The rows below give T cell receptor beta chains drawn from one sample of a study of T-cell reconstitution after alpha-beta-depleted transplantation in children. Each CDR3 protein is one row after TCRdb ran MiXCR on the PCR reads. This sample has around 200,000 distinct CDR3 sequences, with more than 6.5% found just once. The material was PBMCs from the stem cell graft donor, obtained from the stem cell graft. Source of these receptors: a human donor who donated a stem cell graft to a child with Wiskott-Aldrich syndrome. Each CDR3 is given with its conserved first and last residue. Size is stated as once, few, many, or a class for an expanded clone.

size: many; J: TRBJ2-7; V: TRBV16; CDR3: CASSQFLANSYEQYF
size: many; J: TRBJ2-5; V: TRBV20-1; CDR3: CSASPGLAIETQYF
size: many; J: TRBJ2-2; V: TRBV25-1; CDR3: CASSGPFGELFF
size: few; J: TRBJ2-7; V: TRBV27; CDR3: CASSRVLGEQYF
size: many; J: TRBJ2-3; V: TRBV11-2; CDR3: CASTAWTDTQYF
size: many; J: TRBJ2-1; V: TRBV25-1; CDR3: CASSALAGTYNEQFF
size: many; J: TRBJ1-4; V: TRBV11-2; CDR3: CASSLTPGQGAMIREKLFF
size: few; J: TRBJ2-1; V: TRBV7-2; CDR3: CASTPGLAAINEQFF
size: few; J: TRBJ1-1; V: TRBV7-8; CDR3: CASSLAFALNTEAFF
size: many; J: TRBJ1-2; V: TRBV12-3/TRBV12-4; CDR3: CASSLHPEGTGGRGYTF
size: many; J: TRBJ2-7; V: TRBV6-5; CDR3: CASSYLGGQGTSEQYF